The 11 T cell receptor beta chains reported below all come from one sample, sequenced in a study of blood T cell repertoires in COVID-19. Some clones are missing from TCRdb's copy, which holds only in-frame ones; the method was immunoSEQ multiplex PCR. Of 380,000 or so clones listed, 88% are singletons. Sequenced sample: PBMCs or T cells enriched from blood (not recorded which). All receptors come from a woman aged 40 to 50 with acute COVID-19.

The rearrangement links TRBV6-1 to TRBJ2-7; 7 bases agree with TRBD2. This CDR3 region has 13 residues. The junction had 4 bases not matched to a gene; V was cut back by 3 bases and J by 5 bases. CDR1 and CDR2 (germline): MNHNS, SASEGT. Here the CDR3 reads CASSEVAGDEQYF. CDR3 DNA: TGTGCCAGCAGTGAGGTAGCGGGTGACGAGCAGTACTTC.

The V call is TRBV6-5, the J call TRBJ2-1; 7 positions match TRBD2. V dropped 9 bases and J dropped 4; count of bases not matched to a gene: 6. The CDR3 is made up of 13 amino acids. Germline CDR1 reads MNHEY; CDR2 reads SVGAGI. The CDR3 sequence: CASQASGYNEQFF. CDR3 DNA sequence: TGTGCCAGTCAAGCTAGCGGTTACAATGAGCAGTTCTTC.

This rearrangement joins TRBV15 to TRBJ1-2, with TRBD1 identical over 8 bases. CDR1 and CDR2 (germline): LNHNV, YYDKDF (reference sequence). The CDR3 loop spans 17 amino acids. Trimming at V came to 0 bases and at J to 8 bases, leaving 14 bases not matched to a gene. The DNA of the CDR3 is TGTGCCACCAGCAGAGATTTAGCGGCGGGGACAGGTGGAGGCTACACCTTC. It codes for CATSRDLAAGTGGGYTF.

V is TRBV28 and J is TRBJ1-2; maybe TRBD1 (5 bases). Trimming shortened V by 7 bases and J by 0 bases, and 15 bases separated the two germline ends. This CDR3 region has 15 residues. Germline V CDR1 and CDR2: MDHEN, SYDVKM. CDR3 in amino acids: CASTHAGGTNYGYTF. The CDR3 region has the DNA TGTGCCAGCACCCATGCGGGGGGTACTAACTATGGCTACACCTTC.

This clone was recorded once. The chain couples TRBV6-5 to TRBJ1-2; 10 nucleotides agree with TRBD1. J gave up 6 bases and V 6 bases, and 7 bases lay outside the gene matches. Germline CDR1 reads MNHEY; CDR2 reads SVGAGI. The CDR3 totals 14 residues. Here the CDR3 reads CASRYRDRGDGYTF. CDR3 DNA sequence: TGTGCCAGCAGGTACCGGGACAGGGGTGATGGCTACACCTTC.

This clone was seen a single time. The chain combines TRBV24-1 with TRBJ2-5; 9 positions match TRBD1. V shed 4 bases and J 5 bases; nucleotides not matched to a gene: 13. The CDR3 runs to 17 residues. Germline CDR1 KGHDR, CDR2 SFDVKD. CDR3 in amino acids: CATSDLTSGQGRETQYF. The DNA of the CDR3 is TGTGCCACCAGTGACCTCACGAGTGGACAGGGGCGCGAGACCCAGTACTTC.

The chain links TRBV5-1 to TRBJ1-4; D uncertain. The V end lost 5 bases, the J end lost 5 bases, and 10 bases lay between the germline ends. Germline V gene sequence: CDR1 SGHRS, CDR2 YFSETQ. This CDR3 has 13 residues. Written as DNA, the CDR3 is TGCGCCAGCAGTGGAGGGTTGAATGAAAAACTGTTTTTT. This translates into CASSGGLNEKLFF.

The CDR3 DNA sequence: TGTGCCAGCAGTTACTTGCGCGGGGGGCTTGGAGATACGCAGTATTTT. Protein sequence: CASSYLRGGLGDTQYF. This chain connects TRBV6-2 or TRBV6-3 to TRBJ2-3; 8 bases fit TRBD2. This CDR3 spans 16 amino acids. The V gene end was trimmed by 1 base and the J gene end by 5 bases; junction bases not matched to a gene: 8. The germline gives CDR1 MNHEY, CDR2 SVGEGT.

This clone was counted between two and nine times. CDR3 loop: CAWSRGFREKLFF. CDR3 coding DNA: TGTGCCTGGAGTCGGGGTTTCCGAGAAAAACTGTTTTTT. This chain uses TRBV30 with TRBJ1-4; no definite D call. Per germline, CDR1 GTSNPN and CDR2 SVGIG (reference sequence). The CDR3 extends over 13 amino acids. Deletions cut 2 bases from V and 8 bases from J, with 12 bases between. The full variable domain, its missing parts supplied by reference TRBV30 and TRBJ1-4, is SQTIHQWPATLVQPVGSPLSLECTVEGTSNPNLYWYRQAAGRGLQLLFYSVGIGQISSEVPQNLSASRPQDRQFILSSKKLLLSDSGFYLCAWSRGFREKLFFGSGTQLSVL.

The chain has TRBV19 and TRBJ1-1; a weak D match, TRBD1 (6 bases). The V end was cut by 2 bases, the J end by 0 bases, with 10 bases between. This CDR3 region has 15 residues. The germline CDR1 and CDR2 sequences are LNHDA and SQIVND (reference sequence). CDR3 in amino acids: CASSIWTDMNTEAFF. For the CDR3, the DNA is TGTGCCAGTAGTATATGGACAGACATGAACACTGAAGCTTTCTTT.

The chain has TRBV2 and TRBJ1-5, with D possibly TRBD1 on 6 matching bases. There are 15 residues in the CDR3. Germline-derived CDR1 and CDR2 are SNHLY and FYNNEI. V shed 8 bases and J shed 3 bases, with 17 bases lying between them. The CDR3 spells CASSRTQGFNQPQHF. The CDR3 DNA sequence: TGTGCCAGCTCCCGAACCCAGGGGTTCAATCAGCCCCAGCATTTT.